This T cell receptor beta chain is from a study of CXCR3-negative and CXCR3-positive naive CD8 T cells. Regarding the study as a whole: TRB CDR3 hydrophobicity was greater in CXCR3-positive naive cells than in CXCR3-negative naive cells.

Every individual CD8+ T cell subset underwent sorting in triplicate at a few hundred thousand cells apiece. The CDR3 runs to 16 residues. Germline CDR1 reads SEHNR; CDR2 reads FQNEAQ (reference sequence). Concerning this clonotype itself: Its antigen is not known.

The TRB libraries of cDNA were built by UMI-labeled 5' RACE. TCRdb re-called the 5' RACE reads, yielding one record per CDR3 amino acid sequence without DNA. The sample is made up of approximately 100,000 distinct CDR3 sequences, and the top ten hold around 0.99% of it. This receptor was obtained from a human donor in good health. Some clones in this sample may be carry-over from other donors' samples. The chain uses TRBV7-9 and TRBJ2-5; there is no DNA to check the TCRdb D call of TRBD1. Source material: naive CXCR3+ CD8+ T cells from blood. Subset defined: CD45RO-CCR7+CD27+CD95- naive CD8+ T cells expressing CXCR3 (TNR3+). CDR3 in amino acids: CASSLRGWTGMETQYF.